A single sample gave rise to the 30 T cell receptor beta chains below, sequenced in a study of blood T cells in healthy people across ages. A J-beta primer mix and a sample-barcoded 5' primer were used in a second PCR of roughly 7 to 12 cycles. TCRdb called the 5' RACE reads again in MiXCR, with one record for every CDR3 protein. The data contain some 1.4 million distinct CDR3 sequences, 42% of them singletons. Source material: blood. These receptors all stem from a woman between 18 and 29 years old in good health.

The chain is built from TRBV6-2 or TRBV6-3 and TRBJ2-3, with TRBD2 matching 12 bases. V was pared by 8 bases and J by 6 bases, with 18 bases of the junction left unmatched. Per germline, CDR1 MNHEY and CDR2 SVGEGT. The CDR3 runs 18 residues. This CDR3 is CASDGVLAGGPSPDTQYF. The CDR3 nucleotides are TGTGCCAGCGACGGTGTCCTAGCGGGAGGGCCCTCCCCTGATACGCAGTATTTT.

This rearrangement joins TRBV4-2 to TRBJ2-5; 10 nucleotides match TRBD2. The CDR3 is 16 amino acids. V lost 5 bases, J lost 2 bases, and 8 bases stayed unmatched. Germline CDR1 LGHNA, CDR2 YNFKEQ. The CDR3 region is CASSDRLAGQQETQYF. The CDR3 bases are TGTGCCAGCAGCGATCGACTAGCGGGCCAGCAAGAGACCCAGTACTTC.

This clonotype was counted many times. The CDR3 is CSVGTDRDEQFF. The CDR3 coding sequence is TGCAGCGTCGGGACGGATAGGGATGAGCAGTTCTTC. The rearrangement uses TRBV29-1 and TRBJ2-1; tentatively, D is TRBD1 or TRBD2 (5 bases each). Trimming removed 6 bases from V and 8 bases from J, with 14 bases in between. CDR1 is SQVTM, CDR2 ANQGSEA, per germline. The CDR3 extends over 12 amino acids.

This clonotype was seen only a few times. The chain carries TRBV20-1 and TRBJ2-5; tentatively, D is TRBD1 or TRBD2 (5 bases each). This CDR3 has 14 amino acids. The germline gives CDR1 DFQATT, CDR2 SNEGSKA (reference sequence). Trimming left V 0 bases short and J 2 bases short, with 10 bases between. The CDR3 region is CSARDRDAQETQYF. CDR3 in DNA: TGCAGTGCTAGAGATCGGGACGCACAAGAGACCCAGTACTTC.

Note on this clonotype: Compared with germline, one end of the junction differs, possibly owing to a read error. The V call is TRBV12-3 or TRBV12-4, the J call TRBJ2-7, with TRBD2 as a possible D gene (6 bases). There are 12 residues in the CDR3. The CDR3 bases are TGTGCCGGCAGGGACTCGCCATACGAGCAGTACTTC. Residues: CAGRDSPYEQYF.

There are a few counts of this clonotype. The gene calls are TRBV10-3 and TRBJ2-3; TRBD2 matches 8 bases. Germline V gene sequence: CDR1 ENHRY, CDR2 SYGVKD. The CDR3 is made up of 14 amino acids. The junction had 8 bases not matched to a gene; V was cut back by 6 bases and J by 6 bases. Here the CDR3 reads CAIRRSGGVDTQYF. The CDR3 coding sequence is TGTGCCATCAGACGAAGCGGGGGAGTGGATACGCAGTATTTT.

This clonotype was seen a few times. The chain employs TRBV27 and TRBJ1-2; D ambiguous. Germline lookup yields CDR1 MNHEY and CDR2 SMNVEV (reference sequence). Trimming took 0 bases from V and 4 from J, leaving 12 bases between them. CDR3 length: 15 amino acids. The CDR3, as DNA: TGTGCCAGCAGTTTATCGTTGGGTCTTGGCTATGGCTACACCTTC. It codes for CASSLSLGLGYGYTF.

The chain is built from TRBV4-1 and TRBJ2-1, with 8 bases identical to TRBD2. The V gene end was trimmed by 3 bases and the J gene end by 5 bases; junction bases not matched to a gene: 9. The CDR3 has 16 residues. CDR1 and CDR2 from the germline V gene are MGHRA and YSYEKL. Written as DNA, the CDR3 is TGCGCCAGCAGCCAGAGATCCGGGGGGGCCCACAATGAGCAGTTCTTC. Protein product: CASSQRSGGAHNEQFF.

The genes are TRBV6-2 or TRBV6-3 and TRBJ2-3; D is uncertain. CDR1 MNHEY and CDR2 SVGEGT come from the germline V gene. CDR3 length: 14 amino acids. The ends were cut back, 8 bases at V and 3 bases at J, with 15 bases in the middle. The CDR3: CASRRSMGTDTQYF. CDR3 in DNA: TGTGCCAGCCGAAGATCGATGGGTACAGATACGCAGTATTTT.

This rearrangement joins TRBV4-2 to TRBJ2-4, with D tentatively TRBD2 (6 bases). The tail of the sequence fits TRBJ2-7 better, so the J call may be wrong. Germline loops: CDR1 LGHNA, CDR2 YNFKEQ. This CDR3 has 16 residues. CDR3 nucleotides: TGTGCCAGCAGCCAAGTTCTCGGGACTGGCGGAGACGAGCAGTACTTC. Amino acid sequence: CASSQVLGTGGDEQYF.

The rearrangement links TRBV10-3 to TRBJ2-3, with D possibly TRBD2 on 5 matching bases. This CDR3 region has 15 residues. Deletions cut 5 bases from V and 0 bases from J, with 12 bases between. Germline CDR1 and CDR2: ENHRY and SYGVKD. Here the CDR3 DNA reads TGTGCCATCAGTCCTGGGAGCGCCAGCACAGATACGCAGTATTTT. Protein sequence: CAISPGSASTDTQYF.

The CDR3, as DNA: TGTGCCAGCAGCGCCGGGACAAACCAAGAGACCCAGTACTTC. It translates to CASSAGTNQETQYF. The genes are TRBV7-2 and TRBJ2-5, with a weak D call TRBD1 (6 bases). The germline V and J ends were trimmed by 5 bases and 0 bases, with 10 bases remaining between them. CDR1 and CDR2 (germline): SGHTA, FQGNSA. The CDR3 spans 14 residues. The whole variable domain, remainder taken from reference TRBV7-2 and TRBJ2-5, is GAGVSQSPSNKVTEKGKDVELRCDPISGHTALYWYRQSLGQGLEFLIYFQGNSAPDKSGLPSDRFSAERTGGSVSTLTIQRTQQEDSAVYLCASSAGTNQETQYFGPGTRLLVL.

DNA of the CDR3: TGTGCCAGCAGCATAGGGGGACAGAGGATCTACGAGCAGTACTTC. Protein sequence: CASSIGGQRIYEQYF. The chain is built from TRBV11-2 and TRBJ2-7; 7 bases map to TRBD1. Germline trimming cut 5 bases from V and 3 bases from J; bases unmatched to any gene: 10. Germline V gene lookup returns CDR1 SGHAT and CDR2 FQNNGV. The CDR3 is 15 amino acids.

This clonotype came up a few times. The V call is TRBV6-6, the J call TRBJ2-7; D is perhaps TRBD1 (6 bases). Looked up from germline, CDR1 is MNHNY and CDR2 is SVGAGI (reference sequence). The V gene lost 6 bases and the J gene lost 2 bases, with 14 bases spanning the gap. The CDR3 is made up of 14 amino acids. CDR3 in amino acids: CASRTTGTTYEQYF. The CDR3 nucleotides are TGTGCCAGCAGGACAACCGGGACAACCTACGAGCAGTACTTC.

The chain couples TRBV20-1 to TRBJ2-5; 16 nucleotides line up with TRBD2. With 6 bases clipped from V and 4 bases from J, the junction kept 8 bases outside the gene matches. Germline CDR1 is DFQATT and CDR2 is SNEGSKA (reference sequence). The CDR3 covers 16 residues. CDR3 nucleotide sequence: TGCAGTGCGTCCGGGACTAGCGGGGGGGCGGGAGAGACCCAGTACTTC. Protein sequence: CSASGTSGGAGETQYF.

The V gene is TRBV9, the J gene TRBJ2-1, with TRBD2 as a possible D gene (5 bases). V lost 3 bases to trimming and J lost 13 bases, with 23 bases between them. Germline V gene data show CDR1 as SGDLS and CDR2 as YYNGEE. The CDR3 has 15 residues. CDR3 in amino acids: CASSAVGGGGETQFF. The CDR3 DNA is TGTGCCAGCAGCGCAGTTGGTGGCGGTGGGGAGACCCAGTTCTTC.

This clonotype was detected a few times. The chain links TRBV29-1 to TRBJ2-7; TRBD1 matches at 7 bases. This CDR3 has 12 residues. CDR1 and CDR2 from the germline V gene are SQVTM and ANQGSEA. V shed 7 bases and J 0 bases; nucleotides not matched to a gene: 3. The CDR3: CSGGQDSYEQYF. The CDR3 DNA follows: TGCAGCGGAGGACAGGACTCCTACGAGCAGTACTTC.

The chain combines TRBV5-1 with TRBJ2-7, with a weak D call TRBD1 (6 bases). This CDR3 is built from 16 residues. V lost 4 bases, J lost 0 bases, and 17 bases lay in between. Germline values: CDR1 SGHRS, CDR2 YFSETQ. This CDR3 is CASSHLGDITSYEQYF. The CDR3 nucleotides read TGCGCCAGCAGCCACCTGGGGGACATTACCTCCTACGAGCAGTACTTC.

The CDR3 reads CASSEGQNQPQHF. As DNA, the CDR3 is TGTGCCAGCAGTGAGGGACAGAATCAGCCCCAGCATTTT. The chain uses TRBV6-4 and TRBJ1-5; 7 nucleotides agree with TRBD1. CDR3 size: 13 residues. With 3 bases clipped from V and 4 bases from J, the junction kept 0 bases outside the gene matches. Germline assignment: CDR1 MRHNA and CDR2 SNTAGT.

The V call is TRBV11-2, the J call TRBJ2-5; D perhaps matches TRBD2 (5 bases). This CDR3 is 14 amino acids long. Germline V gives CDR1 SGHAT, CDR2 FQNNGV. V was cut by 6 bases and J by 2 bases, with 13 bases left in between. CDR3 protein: CASSWAGIQETQYF. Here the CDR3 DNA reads TGTGCCAGCAGTTGGGCCGGGATTCAAGAGACCCAGTACTTC.

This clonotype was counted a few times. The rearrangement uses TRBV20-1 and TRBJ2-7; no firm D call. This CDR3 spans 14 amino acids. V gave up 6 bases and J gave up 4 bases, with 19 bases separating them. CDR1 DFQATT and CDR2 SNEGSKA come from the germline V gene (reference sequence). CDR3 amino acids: CSAPSFVDEYEQYF. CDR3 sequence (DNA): TGCAGTGCCCCATCTTTCGTCGACGAATACGAGCAGTACTTC.

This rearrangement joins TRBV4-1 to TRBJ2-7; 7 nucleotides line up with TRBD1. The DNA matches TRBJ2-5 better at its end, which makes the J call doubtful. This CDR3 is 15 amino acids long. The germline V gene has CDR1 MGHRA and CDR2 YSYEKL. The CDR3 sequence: CASSQEQGLQETQYF. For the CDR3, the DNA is TGCGCCAGCAGCCAAGAACAGGGGCTTCAAGAGACCCAGTACTTC.

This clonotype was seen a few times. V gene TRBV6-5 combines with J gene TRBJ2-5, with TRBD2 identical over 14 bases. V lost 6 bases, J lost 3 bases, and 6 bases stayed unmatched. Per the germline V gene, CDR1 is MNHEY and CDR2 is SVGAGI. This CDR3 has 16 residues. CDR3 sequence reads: CASSSGTSGGKETQYF. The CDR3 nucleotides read TGTGCCAGCAGCTCCGGGACTAGCGGGGGTAAAGAGACCCAGTACTTC.

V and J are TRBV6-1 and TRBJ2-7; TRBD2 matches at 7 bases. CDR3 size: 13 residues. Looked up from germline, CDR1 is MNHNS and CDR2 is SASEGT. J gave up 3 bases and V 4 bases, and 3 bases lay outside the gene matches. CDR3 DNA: TGTGCCAGCAGTGCCCGGGACTACTACGAGCAGTACTTC. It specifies CASSARDYYEQYF.

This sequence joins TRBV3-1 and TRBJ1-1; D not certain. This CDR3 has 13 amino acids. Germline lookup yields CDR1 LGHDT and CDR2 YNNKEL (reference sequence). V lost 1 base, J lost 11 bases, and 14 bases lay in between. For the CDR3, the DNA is TGTGCCAGCAGCCAAGTTGACCAAGCAAAGGCTTTCTTT. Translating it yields CASSQVDQAKAFF.

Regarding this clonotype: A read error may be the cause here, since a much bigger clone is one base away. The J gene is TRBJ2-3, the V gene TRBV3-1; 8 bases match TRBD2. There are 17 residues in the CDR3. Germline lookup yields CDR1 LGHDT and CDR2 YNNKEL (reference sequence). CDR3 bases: TGTGCCAGCAACCAAGAGGGAGCGGGAGCCCTCAAAGATACGCAGTATTTT. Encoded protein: CASNQEGAGALKDTQYF.

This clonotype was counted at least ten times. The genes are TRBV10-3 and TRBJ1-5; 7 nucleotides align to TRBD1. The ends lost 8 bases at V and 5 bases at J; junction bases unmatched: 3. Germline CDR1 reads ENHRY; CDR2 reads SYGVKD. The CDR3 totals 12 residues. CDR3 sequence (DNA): TGTGCCATCGGGGGGACAGATCAGCCCCAGCATTTT. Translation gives CAIGGTDQPQHF.

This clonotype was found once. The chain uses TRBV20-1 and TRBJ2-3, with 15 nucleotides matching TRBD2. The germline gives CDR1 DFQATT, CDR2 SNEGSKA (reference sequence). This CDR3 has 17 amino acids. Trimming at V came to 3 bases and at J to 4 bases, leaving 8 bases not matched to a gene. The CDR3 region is CSASARGTSGGSDTQYF. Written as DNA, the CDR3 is TGCAGTGCTAGCGCTCGCGGGACTAGCGGGGGGTCAGATACGCAGTATTTT.

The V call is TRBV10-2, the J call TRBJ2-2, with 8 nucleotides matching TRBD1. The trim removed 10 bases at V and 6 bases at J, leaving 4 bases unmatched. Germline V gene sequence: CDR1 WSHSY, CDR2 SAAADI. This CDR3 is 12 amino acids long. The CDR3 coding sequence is TGCGCCATGCAACAGGGGGCCGGGGAGCTGTTTTTT. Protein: CAMQQGAGELFF.

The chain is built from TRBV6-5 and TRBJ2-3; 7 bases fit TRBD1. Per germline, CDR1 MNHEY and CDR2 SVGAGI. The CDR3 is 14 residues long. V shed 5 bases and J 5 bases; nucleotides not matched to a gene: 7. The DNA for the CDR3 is TGTGCCAGCAGTGCCCGGACAGGCCTAGATACGCAGTATTTT. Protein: CASSARTGLDTQYF.